This paragraph reports one T cell receptor (beta chain). The antigen remains unidentified. Profiled with immunoSEQ multiplex PCR; TCRdb holds only in-frame clones, not every one. This sample has under 150,000 clones; 92% occur once, and the top ten carry 9% to 9.5%. The CDR3 has 14 amino acids. In germline, CDR1 is SEHNR, CDR2 FQNEAQ (reference sequence). V was clipped by 5 bases and J by 6 bases, with 16 bases between them. The data derive from a study of T cell responses to AZD1222 COVID-19 vaccine. Study observations and caveats: Nearly half of spike-specific TCRs reportedly target variant regions that are unmutated in the B.1.351 and B.1.1.7 variants. Of the AZD1222 recipients, only five to seven were seropositive at baseline.

Here the sequenced sample was peripheral blood, taken 28 days after the second AZD1222 dose. The receptor was isolated from an adult who received the AZD1222 COVID-19 vaccine. V is TRBV7-9 and J is TRBJ1-2; a weak D match, TRBD1 (5 bases). The CDR3: CASSGSGGTHGYTF. DNA for the CDR3: TGTGCCAGCAGCGGCAGCGGGGGGACCCATGGCTACACCTTC. Full variable domain (outside the CDR3, taken from reference TRBV7-9 and TRBJ1-2): DTGVSQNPRHKITKRGQNVTFRCDPISEHNRLYWYRQTLGQGPEFLTYFQNEAQLEKSRLLSDRFSAERPKGSFSTLEIQRTEQGDSAMYLCASSGSGGTHGYTFGSGTRLTVV.